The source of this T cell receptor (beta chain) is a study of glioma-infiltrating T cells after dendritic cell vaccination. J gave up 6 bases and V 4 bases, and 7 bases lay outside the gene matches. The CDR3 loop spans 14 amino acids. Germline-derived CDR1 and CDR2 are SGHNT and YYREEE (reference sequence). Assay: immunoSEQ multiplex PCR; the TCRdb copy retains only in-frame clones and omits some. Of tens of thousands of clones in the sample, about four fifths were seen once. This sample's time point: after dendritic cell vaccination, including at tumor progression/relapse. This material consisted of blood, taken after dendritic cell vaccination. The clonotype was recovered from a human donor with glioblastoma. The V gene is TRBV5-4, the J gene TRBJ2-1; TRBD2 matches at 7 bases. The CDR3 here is CASSGGGRINEQFF. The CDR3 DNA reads TGTGCCAGCAGCGGCGGGGGACGCATCAATGAGCAGTTCTTC.